The 15 T cell receptor beta chains reported below all come from one sample, sequenced in a study of neurological immune-mediated disorders. TCRdb re-analysed the 5' RACE reads in MiXCR, keeping a single row per CDR3 protein. The repertoire holds around 83,000 distinct CDR3 sequences, with 13% to 15% as singletons. The sequenced sample was PBMCs. These receptors originate from a woman aged 45-59 years in good health.

This clonotype came up many times. The J gene is TRBJ1-1, the V gene TRBV10-3, with a weak D call TRBD1 (5 bases). Trimming removed 3 bases from V and 4 bases from J, with 15 bases in between. This CDR3 has 15 amino acids. Germline CDR1 reads ENHRY; CDR2 reads SYGVKD. The CDR3 loop is CAISESSGRATEAFF. CDR3 sequence (DNA): TGTGCCATCAGTGAATCATCAGGGAGGGCCACTGAAGCTTTCTTT.

At least ten counts were recorded for this clonotype. The CDR3: CSARVYGGATDTQYF. CDR3 nucleotide sequence: TGCAGTGCTAGAGTATACGGAGGAGCCACAGATACGCAGTATTTT. V is TRBV20-1 and J is TRBJ2-3, with a tentative D call TRBD2 (5 bases). The CDR3 runs to 15 residues. The germline V and J ends were trimmed by 1 base and 2 bases, with 13 bases remaining between them. Per germline, CDR1 DFQATT and CDR2 SNEGSKA (reference sequence).

This clonotype was seen repeatedly, ten times or more. The rearrangement uses TRBV24-1 and TRBJ2-1, with 8 bases matching TRBD1. J lost 2 bases, V lost 3 bases, and 2 bases had no gene match. CDR1 and CDR2 from the germline V gene are KGHDR and SFDVKD. The CDR3 is 15 residues long. The chain's CDR3 is CATSDMTGAYNEQFF. The CDR3 nucleotides are TGTGCCACCAGTGATATGACAGGGGCCTACAATGAGCAGTTCTTC.

Many counts were recorded for this clonotype. The V gene is TRBV7-2, the J gene TRBJ2-7; 10 nucleotides match TRBD1. Trimming took 3 bases from V and 3 from J; bases not matched to a gene: 5. From germline, CDR1 is SGHTA and CDR2 FQGNSA. The CDR3 spans 15 residues. CDR3 residues: CASSFGTGEIYEQYF. The CDR3 bases are TGTGCCAGCAGCTTCGGGACAGGGGAAATCTACGAGCAGTACTTC.

This chain links TRBV20-1 with TRBJ2-1, with D perhaps TRBD2 (6 bases). The V and J ends lost 3 bases and 0 bases respectively, with 6 bases between them. CDR3 length equals 13 residues. Germline CDR1 reads DFQATT; CDR2 reads SNEGSKA (reference sequence). CDR3 sequence: CSASGGSYNEQFF. The CDR3, as DNA: TGCAGTGCTAGCGGGGGCTCCTACAATGAGCAGTTCTTC.

This clonotype was seen repeatedly, ten times or more. This chain joins TRBV7-2 and TRBJ2-2; no definite D call. V was pared by 6 bases and J by 3 bases, with 14 bases between. Looked up from germline, CDR1 is SGHTA and CDR2 is FQGNSA. This CDR3 is built from 15 residues. In DNA form, the CDR3 reads TGTGCCAGCAGGCCACGGAGTCGAGACACCGGGGAGCTGTTTTTT. The encoded protein is CASRPRSRDTGELFF.

This clonotype was counted many times. The gene calls are TRBV5-1 and TRBJ2-7; D could derive from TRBD1 or TRBD2 (5 bases each). The germline CDR1 and CDR2 sequences are SGHRS and YFSETQ. The CDR3 length is 17 residues. Between the trimmed V and J ends, which lost 4 bases and 3 bases, there was a span of 23 bases. CDR3 bases: TGCGCCAGCAGCCCTCTTGGACGGGGCGGTCTACACTACGAGCAGTACTTC. Protein sequence: CASSPLGRGGLHYEQYF.

CDR3 nucleotide sequence: TGTGCCAGCAGCTTATCCCGCGGAGCAGAAGCTTTCTTT. It encodes CASSLSRGAEAFF. The J gene is TRBJ1-1, the V gene TRBV7-3; no reliable D call. Trimming stripped 2 bases from V and 8 bases from J, with 12 bases between. Germline assignment: CDR1 SGHTA and CDR2 FQGTGA. The CDR3 contains 13 residues. The full variable domain, its missing parts supplied by reference TRBV7-3 and TRBJ1-1, is GAGVSQTPSNKVTEKGKYVELRCDPISGHTALYWYRQSLGQGPEFLIYFQGTGAADDSGLPNDRFFAVRPEGSVSTLKIQRTERGDSAVYLCASSLSRGAEAFFGQGTRLTVV.

This clonotype was seen repeatedly, ten times or more. The V gene is TRBV28, the J gene TRBJ2-7; 7 positions agree with TRBD2. Germline lookup yields CDR1 MDHEN and CDR2 SYDVKM. This CDR3 has 15 amino acids. V was pared by 8 bases and J by 1 base, with 11 bases of the junction left unmatched. CDR3 sequence: CASSPPGLLSYEQYF. CDR3 sequence (DNA): TGTGCCAGCTCCCCGCCGGGACTACTATCCTACGAGCAGTACTTC.

This clonotype was counted at least ten times. The genes are TRBV5-1 and TRBJ1-3; D unclear. Germline values: CDR1 SGHRS, CDR2 YFSETQ. Trimming took 0 bases from V and 3 from J, leaving 7 bases between them. The CDR3 covers 14 residues. The DNA of the CDR3 is TGCGCCAGCAGCTTGGACAATTATGGAAACACCATATATTTT. Protein product: CASSLDNYGNTIYF.

This clonotype was counted ten times or more. The chain joins TRBV12-3 or TRBV12-4 to TRBJ1-5; D is unresolved. The CDR3 totals 14 residues. Deletions cut 5 bases from V and 7 bases from J, with 15 bases between. CDR3 nucleotide sequence: TGTGCCAGCAGTCAAAATCCGGTTGGGCAGCCCCAGCATTTT. It yields the protein CASSQNPVGQPQHF.

This clonotype was found many times. V and J are TRBV3-1 and TRBJ1-5, with D maybe TRBD1 (6 bases). Trimming took 2 bases from V and 9 from J, leaving 14 bases between them. Germline CDR1 LGHDT, CDR2 YNNKEL (reference sequence). There are 14 residues in the CDR3. The CDR3 sequence is CASSQNQIGGPQHF. Here the CDR3 DNA reads TGTGCCAGCAGCCAAAATCAGATAGGGGGGCCCCAGCATTTT. Using reference TRBV3-1 and TRBJ1-5 for the parts outside the CDR3, the full variable domain is DTAVSQTPKYLVTQMGNDKSIKCEQNLGHDTMYWYKQDSKKFLKIMFSYNNKELIINETVPNRFSPKSPDKAHLNLHINSLELGDSAVYFCASSQNQIGGPQHFGDGTRLSIL.

This clonotype was detected ten times or more. V gene TRBV5-1 combines with J gene TRBJ1-1; D is unresolved. The ends were cut back, 1 base at V and 4 bases at J, with 14 bases in the middle. Germline loops: CDR1 SGHRS, CDR2 YFSETQ. The CDR3 runs 15 residues. In DNA, the CDR3 is TGCGCCAGCAGCTTGTGGGCCGGGTCGCCCACTGAAGCTTTCTTT. It is translated as CASSLWAGSPTEAFF.

This clonotype has just a few counts. The J gene is TRBJ2-7, the V gene TRBV9; D uncertain. This CDR3 spans 16 amino acids. V lost 4 bases and J lost 6, with 23 bases in between. The V gene's germline CDR1 is SGDLS and CDR2 YYNGEE. In DNA form, the CDR3 reads TGTGCCAGCAGCTTTCGGACCGCCCCCACCTCTACCGAGCAGTACTTC. It yields the protein CASSFRTAPTSTEQYF.

Points on this clonotype: The junction differs from germline at one of its ends, possibly a read error. The chain carries TRBV28 and TRBJ2-3, with D possibly being TRBD1 (5 bases). The V gene's germline CDR1 is MDHEN and CDR2 SYDVKM. The CDR3 extends over 14 amino acids. CDR3 residues: CSSSPDSSTDTQYF. CDR3 nucleotide sequence: TGTTCCAGCAGTCCCGACAGTTCCACAGATACGCAGTATTTT.